The 3 T cell receptor beta chains listed next were all sequenced from one sample in a study of shared clonotypes between healthy human individuals. The data were produced by immunoSEQ multiplex PCR, yet TCRdb's version contains in-frame clones alone and is incomplete. The table shows under 600,000 clones, with 95% to 98% occurring only once. The sample taken for sequencing was naive CD4+ T cells sorted from blood. Subset indicated: CD45RA+ positively selected. Receptor source: a woman between 25 and 40 years old in good health.

The chain employs TRBV5-1 and TRBJ2-5; D perhaps matches TRBD1 (6 bases). TRBJ2-7 explains the end of the DNA better; the J call may be wrong. CDR1 SGHRS and CDR2 YFSETQ come from the germline V gene. This CDR3 has 14 residues. CDR3 region: CASSFLGAPYEQYF. DNA for the CDR3: TGCGCCAGCAGCTTCTTGGGGGCCCCCTACGAGCAGTACTTC.

The chain couples TRBV25-1 to TRBJ1-4; 12 bases are a match to TRBD1. V lost 5 bases to trimming and J lost 7 bases; unmatched junction nucleotides: 8. The CDR3 totals 16 residues. Per the germline V gene, CDR1 is MGHDK and CDR2 is SYGVNS. CDR3 in DNA: TGTGCCAGCAGTTTTCTTCCGGGACAGGGGGCTGAAAAACTGTTTTTT. Amino acids: CASSFLPGQGAEKLFF.

This clone was observed once. The chain links TRBV28 to TRBJ1-5; D uncertain. V was clipped by 8 bases and J by 6 bases, with 11 bases between them. This CDR3 comprises 12 residues. Germline CDR1 and CDR2: MDHEN and SYDVKM. CDR3 nucleotides: TGTGCCAGCTTAAAGTTGGGTCAGCCCCAGCATTTT. Amino acid sequence: CASLKLGQPQHF.